A single sample gave rise to the 12 T cell receptor beta chains below, sequenced in a study of T cell changes during pregnancy in multiple sclerosis. TCRdb's copy holds only in-frame clones and misses some; the assay was immunoSEQ multiplex PCR. The sample includes 55,000 to 80,000 clones, almost 90% seen only once; the top ten take more than 9%. The source material was peripheral blood, sampled after pregnancy. These receptors originate from a female donor in good health, enrolled as a control in a pregnancy study.

V gene TRBV21-1 combines with J gene TRBJ2-1; the tabulated D call, TRBD2, remains unverified against the DNA. TRBV21-1 is described as a pseudogene. CDR3 length: 12 amino acids. CDR3 in DNA: TGTGCCAGCAGCATTGTAGCGAACGAGCAGTTCTTC. This codes for CASSIVANEQFF.

The chain employs TRBV10-3 and TRBJ1-2; possible D gene TRBD1, 5 bases. The CDR3 runs 15 residues. The V gene lost 7 bases and the J gene lost 1 base, with 16 bases spanning the gap. The V gene's germline CDR1 is ENHRY and CDR2 SYGVKD. The CDR3 nucleotides are TGTGCCATCATGGCTTTTGACAGTTTTAACTATGGCTACACCTTC. This codes for CAIMAFDSFNYGYTF.

The rearrangement links TRBV11-2 to TRBJ1-6; TRBD1 is a possible D gene (5 bases). The germline gives CDR1 SGHAT, CDR2 FQNNGV. This CDR3 region has 15 residues. Trimming took 0 bases from V and 10 from J, leaving 13 bases between them. CDR3 in amino acids: CASSLEGGVGSPLHF. The CDR3 DNA reads as TGTGCCAGCAGCTTAGAGGGAGGGGTGGGGTCACCCCTCCACTTT.

This clone was counted a single time. V usage is TRBV27 and J usage is TRBJ1-6; weak D call: TRBD1 (5 bases). CDR1 and CDR2 from the germline V gene are MNHEY and SMNVEV (reference sequence). This CDR3 has 14 residues. V was pared by 5 bases and J by 13 bases, with 18 bases between. The CDR3 sequence: CASSPTVHTHPLHF. In DNA, the CDR3 is TGTGCCAGCAGTCCGACAGTCCACACCCACCCCCTCCACTTT.

The chain is built from TRBV7-2 and TRBJ2-5; 10 bases agree with TRBD2. Germline V gene data show CDR1 as SGHTA and CDR2 as FQGNSA. CDR3 size: 15 residues. Germline trimming cut 4 bases from V and 4 bases from J; bases unmatched to any gene: 6. The chain's CDR3 is CASSSTGTSAETQYF. The CDR3 coding sequence is TGTGCCAGCAGCTCTACCGGGACTAGCGCAGAGACCCAGTACTTC. The variable domain in full, with the rest retrieved from reference TRBV7-2 and TRBJ2-5, is GAGVSQSPSNKVTEKGKDVELRCDPISGHTALYWYRQSLGQGLEFLIYFQGNSAPDKSGLPSDRFSAERTGGSVSTLTIQRTQQEDSAVYLCASSSTGTSAETQYFGPGTRLLVL.

CDR3 DNA sequence: TGTGCCTGGGGGAAGCGGGGGGGAGTACAGTTCTTC. It is translated as CAWGKRGGVQFF. V gene TRBV30 combines with J gene TRBJ2-1, with 10 bases aligning to TRBD2. The germline V gene has CDR1 GTSNPN and CDR2 SVGIG (reference sequence). V lost 5 bases and J lost 13; bases outside the gene matches: 8. The CDR3 runs to 12 residues.

The chain carries TRBV6-4 and TRBJ2-3, with D possibly being TRBD2 (5 bases). V lost 3 bases to trimming and J lost 1 base, with 11 bases between them. This CDR3 is built from 15 residues. The germline CDR1 and CDR2 sequences are MRHNA and SNTAGT. The CDR3 DNA is TGTGCCAGCAGTGATAAAGGAGGTGGCACAGATACGCAGTATTTT. This codes for CASSDKGGGTDTQYF.

The genes are TRBV18 and TRBJ2-5; TRBD1 agrees at 8 bases. CDR3 size: 15 residues. V lost 3 bases and J lost 5; bases outside the gene matches: 8. Germline CDR1 and CDR2: KGHSH and LQKENI. The CDR3 DNA is TGTGCCAGCTCACCTCCGGGACAGGCGGGGGAGACCCAGTACTTC. It specifies CASSPPGQAGETQYF. Based on the CDR3 plus reference TRBV18 and TRBJ2-5, the full variable domain is NAGVMQNPRHLVRRRGQEARLRCSPMKGHSHVYWYRQLPEEGLKFMVYLQKENIIDESGMPKERFSAEFPKEGPSILRIQQVVRGDSAAYFCASSPPGQAGETQYFGPGTRLLVL.

The chain employs TRBV7-6 and TRBJ1-1; the D gene is possibly TRBD1 (6 bases). Germline V gene sequence: CDR1 SGHVS, CDR2 FNYEAQ. The CDR3 covers 16 residues. V was clipped by 1 base and J by 1 base, with 13 bases between them. This chain's CDR3 is CASSLGLGGQNTEAFF. CDR3 nucleotide sequence: TGTGCCAGCAGCTTAGGGCTCGGGGGGCAGAACACTGAAGCTTTCTTT.

The CDR3 DNA is TGTGCCAGCAGCCTCAGGACTTTCTCCTATAATTCACCCCTCCACTTT. Protein: CASSLRTFSYNSPLHF. The V gene is TRBV13, the J gene TRBJ1-6; D remains unclear. CDR3 length: 16 amino acids. The V end lost 5 bases, the J end lost 0 bases, and 11 bases lay between the germline ends. The germline V gene has CDR1 PRHDT and CDR2 FYEKMQ (reference sequence).

This sequence joins TRBV7-6 and TRBJ2-7; maybe TRBD2 (5 bases). The germline CDR1 and CDR2 sequences are SGHVS and FNYEAQ. The CDR3 length is 16 residues. Deletions cut 5 bases from V and 2 bases from J, with 19 bases between. The CDR3, as DNA: TGTGCCAGCAGCCCCCGAGGTGCTATGAGGGCCTACGAGCAGTACTTC. Amino acids: CASSPRGAMRAYEQYF. Supplemented by reference TRBV7-6 and TRBJ2-7, the full variable domain reads GAGVSQSPRYKVTKRGQDVALRCDPISGHVSLYWYRQALGQGPEFLTYFNYEAQQDKSGLPNDRFSAERPEGSISTLTIQRTEQRDSAMYRCASSPRGAMRAYEQYFGPGTRLTVT.

The chain employs TRBV10-3 and TRBJ1-2, with 9 bases fitting TRBD1. V shed 5 bases, J shed 7 bases, and the junction held 11 bases outside the gene matches. CDR1 and CDR2 from the germline V gene are ENHRY and SYGVKD. The CDR3 covers 15 residues. The CDR3 bases are TGTGCCATCAGTCTGGACAGGGGAGTAACGCGTGGCTACACCTTC. Translation: CAISLDRGVTRGYTF.